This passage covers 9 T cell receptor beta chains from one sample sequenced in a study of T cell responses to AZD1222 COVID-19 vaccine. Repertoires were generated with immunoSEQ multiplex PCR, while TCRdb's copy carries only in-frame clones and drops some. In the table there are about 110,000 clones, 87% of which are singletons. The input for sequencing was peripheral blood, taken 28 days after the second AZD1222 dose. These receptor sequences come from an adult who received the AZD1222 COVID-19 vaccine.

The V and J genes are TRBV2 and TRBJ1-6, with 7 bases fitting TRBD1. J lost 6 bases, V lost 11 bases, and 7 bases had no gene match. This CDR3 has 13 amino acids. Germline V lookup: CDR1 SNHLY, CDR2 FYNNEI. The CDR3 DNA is TGTGCCGGACACCGGGACAGTAATTCACCCCTCCACTTT. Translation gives CAGHRDSNSPLHF.

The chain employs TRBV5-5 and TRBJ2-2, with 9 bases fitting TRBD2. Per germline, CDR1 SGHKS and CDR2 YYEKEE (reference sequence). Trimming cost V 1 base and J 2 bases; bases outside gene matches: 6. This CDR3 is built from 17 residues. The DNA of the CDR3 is TGTGCCAGCAGCTTGATTAGCGGGGGCTTAAACACCGGGGAGCTGTTTTTT. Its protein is CASSLISGGLNTGELFF.

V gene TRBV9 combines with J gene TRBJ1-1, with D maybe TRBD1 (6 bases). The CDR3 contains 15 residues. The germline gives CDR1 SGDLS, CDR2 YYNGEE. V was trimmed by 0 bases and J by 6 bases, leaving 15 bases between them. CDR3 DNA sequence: TGTGCCAGCAGCGTAGCTCCTACAGGGCTTTCTGAAGCTTTCTTT. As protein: CASSVAPTGLSEAFF.

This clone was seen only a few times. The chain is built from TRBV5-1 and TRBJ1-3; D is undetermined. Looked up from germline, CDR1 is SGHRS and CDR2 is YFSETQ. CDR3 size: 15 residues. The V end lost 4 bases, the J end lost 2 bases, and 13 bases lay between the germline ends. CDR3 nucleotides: TGCGCCAGCAGCACCCGCGGAGGGACTGGAAACACCATATATTTT. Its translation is CASSTRGGTGNTIYF.

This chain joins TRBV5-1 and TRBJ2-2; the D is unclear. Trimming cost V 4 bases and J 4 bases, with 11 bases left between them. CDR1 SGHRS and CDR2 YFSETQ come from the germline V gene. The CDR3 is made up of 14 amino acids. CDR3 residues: CASSPERVTGELFF. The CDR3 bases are TGCGCCAGCAGCCCTGAAAGGGTCACCGGGGAGCTGTTTTTT.

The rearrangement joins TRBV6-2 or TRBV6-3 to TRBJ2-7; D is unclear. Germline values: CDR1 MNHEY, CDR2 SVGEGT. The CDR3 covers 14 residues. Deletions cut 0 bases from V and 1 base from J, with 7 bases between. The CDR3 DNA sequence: TGTGCCAGCAGTTACTCGGACGAGTCCTACGAGCAGTACTTC. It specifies CASSYSDESYEQYF.

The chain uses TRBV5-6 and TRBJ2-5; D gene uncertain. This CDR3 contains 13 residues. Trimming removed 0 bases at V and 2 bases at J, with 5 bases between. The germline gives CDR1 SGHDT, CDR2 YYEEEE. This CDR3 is CASSLARQETQYF. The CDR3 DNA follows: TGTGCCAGCAGCTTGGCCAGGCAAGAGACCCAGTACTTC.

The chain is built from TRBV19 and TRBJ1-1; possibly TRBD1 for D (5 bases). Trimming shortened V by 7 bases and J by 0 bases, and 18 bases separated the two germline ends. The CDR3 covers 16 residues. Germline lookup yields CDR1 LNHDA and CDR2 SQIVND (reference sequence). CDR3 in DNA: TGTGCCAGTAATATGGGTCTAAGACAGATGAACACTGAAGCTTTCTTT. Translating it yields CASNMGLRQMNTEAFF.

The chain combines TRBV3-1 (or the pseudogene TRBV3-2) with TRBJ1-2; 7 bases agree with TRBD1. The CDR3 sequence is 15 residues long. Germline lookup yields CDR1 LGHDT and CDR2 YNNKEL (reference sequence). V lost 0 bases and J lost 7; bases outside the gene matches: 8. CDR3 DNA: TGTGCCAGCAGCCAAGATACGACGGGACAGTCTGGCTACACCTTC. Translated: CASSQDTTGQSGYTF.